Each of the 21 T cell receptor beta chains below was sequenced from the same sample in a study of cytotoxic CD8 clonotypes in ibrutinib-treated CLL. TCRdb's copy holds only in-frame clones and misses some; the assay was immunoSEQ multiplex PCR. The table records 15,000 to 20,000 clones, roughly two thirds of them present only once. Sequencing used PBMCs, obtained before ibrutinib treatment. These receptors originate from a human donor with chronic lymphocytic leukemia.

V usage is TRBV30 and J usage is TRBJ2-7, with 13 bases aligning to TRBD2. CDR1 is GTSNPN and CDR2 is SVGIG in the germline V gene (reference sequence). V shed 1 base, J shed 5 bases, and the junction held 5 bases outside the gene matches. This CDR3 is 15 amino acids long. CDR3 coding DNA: TGTGCCTGGAGTGCCCTGGGACTAGCGGGGAACGAGCAGTACTTC. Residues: CAWSALGLAGNEQYF.

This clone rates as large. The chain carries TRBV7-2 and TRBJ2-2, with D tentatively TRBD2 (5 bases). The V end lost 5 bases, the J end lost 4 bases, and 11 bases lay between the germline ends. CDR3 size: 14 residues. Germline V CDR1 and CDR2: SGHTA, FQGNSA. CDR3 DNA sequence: TGTGCCAGCAGCCTGGGCCGGGGCACCGGGGAGCTGTTTTTT. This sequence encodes CASSLGRGTGELFF.

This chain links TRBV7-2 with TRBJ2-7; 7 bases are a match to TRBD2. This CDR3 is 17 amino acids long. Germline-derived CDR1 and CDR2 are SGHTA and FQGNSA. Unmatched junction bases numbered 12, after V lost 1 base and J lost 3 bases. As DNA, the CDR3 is TGTGCCAGCAGCTTAGAAGGCGCGGCGGGGGAGAACTACGAGCAGTACTTC. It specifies CASSLEGAAGENYEQYF.

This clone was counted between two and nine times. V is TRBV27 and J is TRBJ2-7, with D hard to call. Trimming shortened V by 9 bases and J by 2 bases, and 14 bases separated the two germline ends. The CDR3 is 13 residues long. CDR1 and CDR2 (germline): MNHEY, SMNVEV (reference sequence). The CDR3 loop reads CASKIGSAYEQYF. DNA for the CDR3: TGTGCCAGTAAGATAGGGTCAGCCTACGAGCAGTACTTC.

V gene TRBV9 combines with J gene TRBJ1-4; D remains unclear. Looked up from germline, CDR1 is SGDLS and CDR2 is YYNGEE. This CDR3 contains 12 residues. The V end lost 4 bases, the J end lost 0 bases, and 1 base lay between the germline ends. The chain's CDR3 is CASSPTNEKLFF. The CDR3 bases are TGTGCCAGCAGCCCAACTAATGAAAAACTGTTTTTT.

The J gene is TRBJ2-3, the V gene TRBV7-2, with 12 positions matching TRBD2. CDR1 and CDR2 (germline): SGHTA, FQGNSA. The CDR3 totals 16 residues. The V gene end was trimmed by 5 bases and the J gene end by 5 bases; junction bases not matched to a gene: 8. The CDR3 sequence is CASSPDPGLAGDTQYF. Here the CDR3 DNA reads TGTGCCAGCAGCCCTGACCCGGGACTAGCGGGAGATACGCAGTATTTT.

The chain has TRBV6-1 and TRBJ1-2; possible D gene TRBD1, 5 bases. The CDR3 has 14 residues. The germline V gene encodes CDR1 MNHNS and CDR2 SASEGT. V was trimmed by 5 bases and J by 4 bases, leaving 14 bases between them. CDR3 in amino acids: CASSSSTGSYGYTF. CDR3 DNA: TGTGCCAGCAGTTCCAGTACAGGTTCCTATGGCTACACCTTC.

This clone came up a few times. The CDR3 DNA reads as TGTGCCAGCGCGGACAGGGGATATGGCTACACCTTC. Translating gives CASADRGYGYTF. The chain combines TRBV28 with TRBJ1-2, with TRBD1 matching 9 bases. The CDR3 consists of 12 residues. CDR1 is MDHEN and CDR2 is SYDVKM in the germline V gene. The junction had 3 bases not matched to a gene; V was cut back by 8 bases and J by 5 bases.

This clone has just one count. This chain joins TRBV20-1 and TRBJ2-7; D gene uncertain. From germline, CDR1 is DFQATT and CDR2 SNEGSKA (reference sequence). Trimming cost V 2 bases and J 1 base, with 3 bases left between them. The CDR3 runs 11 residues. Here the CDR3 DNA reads TGCAGTGCTAGAAGGTCCTACGAGCAGTACTTC. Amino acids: CSARRSYEQYF.

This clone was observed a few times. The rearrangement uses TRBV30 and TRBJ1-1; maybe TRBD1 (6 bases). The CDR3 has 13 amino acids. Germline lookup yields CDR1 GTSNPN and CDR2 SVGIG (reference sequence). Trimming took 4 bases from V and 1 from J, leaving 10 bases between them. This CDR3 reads CAWNGQRNTEAFF. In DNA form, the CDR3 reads TGTGCCTGGAACGGACAGAGGAACACTGAAGCTTTCTTT.

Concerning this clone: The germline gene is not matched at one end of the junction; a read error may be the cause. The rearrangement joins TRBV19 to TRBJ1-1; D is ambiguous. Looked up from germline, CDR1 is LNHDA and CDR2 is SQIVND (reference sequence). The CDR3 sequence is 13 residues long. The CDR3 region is CASTSSRNAEAFF. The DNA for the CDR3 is TGTGCCAGTACTAGTAGTAGGAACGCTGAAGCTTTCTTT.

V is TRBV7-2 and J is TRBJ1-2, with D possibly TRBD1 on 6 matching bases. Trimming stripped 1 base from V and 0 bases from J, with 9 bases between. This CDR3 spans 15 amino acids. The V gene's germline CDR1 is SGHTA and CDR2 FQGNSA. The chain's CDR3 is CASSLEDSTNYGYTF. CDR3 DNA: TGTGCCAGCAGCTTAGAGGACAGCACTAACTATGGCTACACCTTC.

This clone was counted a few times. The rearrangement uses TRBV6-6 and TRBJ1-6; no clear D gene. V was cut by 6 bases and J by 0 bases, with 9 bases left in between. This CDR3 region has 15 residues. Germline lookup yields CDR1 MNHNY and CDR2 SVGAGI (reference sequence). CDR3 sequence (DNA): TGTGCCAGCAGCCGAGGTAGCTCCTATAATTCACCCCTCCACTTT. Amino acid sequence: CASSRGSSYNSPLHF.

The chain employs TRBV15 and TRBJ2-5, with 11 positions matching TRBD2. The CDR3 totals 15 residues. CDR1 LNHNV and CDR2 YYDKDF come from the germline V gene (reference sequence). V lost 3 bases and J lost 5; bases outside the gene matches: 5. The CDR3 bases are TGTGCCACCAGCAGGATAGCGGGGGGGCCCGAGACCCAGTACTTC. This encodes CATSRIAGGPETQYF.

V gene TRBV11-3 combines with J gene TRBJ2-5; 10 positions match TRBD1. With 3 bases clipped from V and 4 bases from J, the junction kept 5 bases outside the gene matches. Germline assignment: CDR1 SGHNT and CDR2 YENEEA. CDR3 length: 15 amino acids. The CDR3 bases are TGTGCCAGCAGCTTCTGGACAGGGGGGATAGAGACCCAGTACTTC. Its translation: CASSFWTGGIETQYF. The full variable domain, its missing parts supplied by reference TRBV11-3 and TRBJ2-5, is EAGVVQSPRYKIIEKKQPVAFWCNPISGHNTLYWYLQNLGQGPELLIRYENEEAVDDSQLPKDRFSAERLKGVDSTLKIQPAELGDSAVYLCASSFWTGGIETQYFGPGTRLLVL.

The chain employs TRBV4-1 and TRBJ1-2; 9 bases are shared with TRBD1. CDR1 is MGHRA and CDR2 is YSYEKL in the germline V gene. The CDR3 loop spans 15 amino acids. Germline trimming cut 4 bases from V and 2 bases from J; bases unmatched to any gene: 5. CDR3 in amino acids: CASSPTGTGNYGYTF. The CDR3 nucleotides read TGCGCCAGCAGCCCCACCGGGACAGGGAACTATGGCTACACCTTC.

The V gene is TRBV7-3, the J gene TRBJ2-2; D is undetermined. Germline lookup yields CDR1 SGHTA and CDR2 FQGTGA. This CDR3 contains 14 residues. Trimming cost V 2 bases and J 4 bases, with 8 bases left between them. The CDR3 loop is CASSLEAFTGELFF. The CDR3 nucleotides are TGTGCCAGCAGCTTAGAGGCGTTCACCGGGGAGCTGTTTTTT.

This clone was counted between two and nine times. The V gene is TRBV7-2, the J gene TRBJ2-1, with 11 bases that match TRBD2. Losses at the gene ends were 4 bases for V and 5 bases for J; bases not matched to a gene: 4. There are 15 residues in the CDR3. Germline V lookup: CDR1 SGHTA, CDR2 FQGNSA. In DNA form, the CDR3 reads TGTGCCAGCAGCTCACTAGCGGGGGCTCACAATGAGCAGTTCTTC. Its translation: CASSSLAGAHNEQFF.

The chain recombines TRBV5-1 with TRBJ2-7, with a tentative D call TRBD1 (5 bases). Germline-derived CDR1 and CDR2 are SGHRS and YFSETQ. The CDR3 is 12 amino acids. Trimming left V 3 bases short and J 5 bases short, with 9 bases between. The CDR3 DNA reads TGCGCCAGCAGCTCAGGGTTCAACGAGCAGTACTTC. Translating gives CASSSGFNEQYF.

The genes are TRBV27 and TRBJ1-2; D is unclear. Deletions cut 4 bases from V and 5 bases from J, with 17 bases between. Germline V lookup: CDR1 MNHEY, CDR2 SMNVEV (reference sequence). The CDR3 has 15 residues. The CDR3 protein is CASSSSRGYRYGYTF. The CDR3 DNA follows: TGTGCCAGCAGTTCCTCCCGCGGGTACCGGTATGGCTACACCTTC.

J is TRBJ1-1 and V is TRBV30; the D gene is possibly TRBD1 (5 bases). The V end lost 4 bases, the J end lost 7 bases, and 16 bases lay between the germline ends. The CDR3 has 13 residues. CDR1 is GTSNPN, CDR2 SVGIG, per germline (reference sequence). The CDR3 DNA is TGTGCCTGGACCCCCGGCGGGACGGGTGAAGCTTTCTTT. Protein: CAWTPGGTGEAFF.